Listed here are 8 T cell receptor beta chains from one sample, sequenced in a study of blood T cell repertoires in COVID-19. Assay used: immunoSEQ multiplex PCR; TCRdb lists only in-frame clones, some missing. This table has 200,000 or so clones, more than 65% appearing once. Material for sequencing was peripheral blood. Receptor source: a man in his forties who had recovered from COVID-19.

The J gene is TRBJ1-6, the V gene TRBV2; D is undetermined. V lost 5 bases, J lost 1 base, and 18 bases lay in between. This CDR3 is 18 amino acids long. Germline assignment: CDR1 SNHLY and CDR2 FYNNEI. CDR3 sequence reads: CASSRFNPTTSYNSPLHF. For the CDR3, the DNA is TGTGCCAGCAGTAGATTCAATCCAACTACGTCCTATAATTCACCCCTCCACTTT.

V is TRBV7-9 and J is TRBJ2-7, with a tentative D call TRBD1 (5 bases). The CDR3 totals 13 residues. The germline V gene encodes CDR1 SEHNR and CDR2 FQNEAQ (reference sequence). V was pared by 1 base and J by 6 bases, with 10 bases between. CDR3 nucleotides: TGTGCCAGCAGCTTAGAAGGGCAGGGCGAGCAGTACTTC. This codes for CASSLEGQGEQYF.

The chain couples TRBV28 to TRBJ1-1, with D uncertain. CDR1 and CDR2 from the germline V gene are MDHEN and SYDVKM. This CDR3 is 13 amino acids long. Trimming removed 4 bases from V and 2 bases from J, with 8 bases in between. CDR3 residues: CASSSITNTEAFF. CDR3 in DNA: TGTGCCAGCAGTTCAATCACAAACACTGAAGCTTTCTTT.

The chain recombines TRBV4-1 with TRBJ2-4; the D gene is possibly TRBD2 (6 bases). V lost 3 bases to trimming and J lost 0 bases, with 12 bases between them. The CDR3 consists of 16 residues. CDR1 and CDR2 (germline): MGHRA, YSYEKL. CDR3 sequence: CASSQLPGLAKNIQYF. The DNA of the CDR3 is TGCGCCAGCAGCCAGCTCCCGGGACTAGCCAAAAACATTCAGTACTTC.

The chain has TRBV2 and TRBJ2-7; 11 bases align to TRBD1. This CDR3 spans 15 amino acids. Germline lookup yields CDR1 SNHLY and CDR2 FYNNEI. The V segment lost 5 bases and the J segment 6 bases; nucleotides outside the gene matches: 9. In nucleotides, the CDR3 is TGTGCCAGCAGTCCTAGGACAGGGGGCGCTTCCGAGCAGTACTTC. As protein: CASSPRTGGASEQYF.

V gene TRBV14 combines with J gene TRBJ2-3; TRBD2 agrees at 8 bases. Germline trimming cut 0 bases from V and 4 bases from J; bases unmatched to any gene: 6. Germline V gives CDR1 SGHDN, CDR2 FVKESK. The CDR3 contains 16 residues. The CDR3 region has the DNA TGTGCCAGCAGCCAAGATAGGAGCGGGAGACCAGATACGCAGTATTTT. This encodes CASSQDRSGRPDTQYF.

The genes are TRBV3-1 (or the pseudogene TRBV3-2) and TRBJ2-1; a possible D gene is TRBD1 (6 bases). The CDR3 length is 11 residues. Germline V gene sequence: CDR1 LGHDT, CDR2 YNNKEL (reference sequence). V gave up 11 bases and J gave up 6 bases, with 11 bases separating them. CDR3 in DNA: TGTGCCGGTAGGGGGACCAATGAGCAGTTCTTC. It translates to CAGRGTNEQFF.

This chain joins TRBV5-8 and TRBJ2-5; 12 bases agree with TRBD1. This CDR3 has 16 residues. J lost 4 bases, V lost 4 bases, and 8 bases had no gene match. Per the germline V gene, CDR1 is SGHTS and CDR2 is YDEGEE. In DNA form, the CDR3 reads TGTGCCAGCAGCACGCCGGGACAGGGGGCGAGAGAGACCCAGTACTTC. Translating gives CASSTPGQGARETQYF.